These 8 T cell receptor beta chains originate from one sample sequenced in a study of shared clonotypes between healthy human individuals. Libraries were prepared by immunoSEQ multiplex PCR; TCRdb keeps only in-frame clonotypes and omits some of them. The data hold 450,000 to 500,000 clones, with roughly 80% observed a single time. Specimen: PBMCs. The origin of the receptors is a woman aged 40 to 50 in good health. Some clones in this sample may be carry-over from other donors' samples.

The chain employs TRBV9 and TRBJ2-7; TRBD2 might be the D (5 bases). V shed 4 bases and J shed 4 bases, with 12 bases lying between them. CDR3 length: 13 amino acids. Germline V gene data show CDR1 as SGDLS and CDR2 as YYNGEE. The chain's CDR3 is CASSSREGYEQYF. The CDR3 coding sequence is TGTGCCAGCAGCTCCCGGGAAGGTTACGAGCAGTACTTC.

The chain employs TRBV28 and TRBJ2-7; D gene uncertain. Trimming left V 6 bases short and J 2 bases short, with 14 bases between. Germline-derived CDR1 and CDR2 are MDHEN and SYDVKM. The CDR3 has 14 amino acids. CDR3 sequence: CASSHPTGTYEQYF. The CDR3 DNA reads TGTGCCAGCAGCCATCCCACTGGAACCTACGAGCAGTACTTC.

The chain recombines TRBV14 with TRBJ2-1; weak D call: TRBD1 (6 bases). Trimming removed 0 bases from V and 5 bases from J, with 11 bases in between. CDR1 is SGHDN and CDR2 is FVKESK in the germline V gene. This CDR3 has 15 residues. Here the CDR3 DNA reads TGTGCCAGCAGCCAAGAATTGGGGGCTGACAATGAGCAGTTCTTC. As protein: CASSQELGADNEQFF.

J is TRBJ2-1 and V is TRBV2; D unresolved. In germline, CDR1 is SNHLY, CDR2 FYNNEI. V lost 6 bases and J 9 bases, leaving 9 bases between the germline ends. The CDR3 is 11 residues long. CDR3 region: CASSLWGEQFF. DNA for the CDR3: TGTGCCAGCAGCTTGTGGGGTGAGCAGTTCTTC.

The V gene is TRBV27, the J gene TRBJ2-5; 10 nucleotides line up with TRBD2. This CDR3 spans 17 amino acids. The J segment lost 2 bases and the V segment lost 2 bases, leaving 8 bases of the junction unmatched. Germline CDR1 is MNHEY and CDR2 is SMNVEV (reference sequence). CDR3 sequence reads: CASSLGLAGVGQETQYF. CDR3 bases: TGTGCCAGCAGTTTAGGGCTAGCGGGAGTTGGTCAAGAGACCCAGTACTTC.

This clone was picked up many times. The J gene is TRBJ2-7, the V gene TRBV6-5; tentative D call: TRBD1 (5 bases). CDR3 length equals 14 residues. The V gene lost 5 bases and the J gene lost 6 bases, with 17 bases spanning the gap. Germline loops: CDR1 MNHEY, CDR2 SVGAGI. CDR3 residues: CASSDKGSPSEQYF. DNA of the CDR3: TGTGCCAGCAGTGACAAGGGGTCCCCCTCCGAGCAGTACTTC.

This clone was counted between two and nine times. This chain uses TRBV7-6 with TRBJ2-5, with 14 bases lining up with TRBD2. The junction had 11 bases not matched to a gene; V was cut back by 4 bases and J by 4 bases. In germline, CDR1 is SGHVS, CDR2 FNYEAQ. The CDR3 is made up of 18 amino acids. The CDR3 bases are TGTGCCAGCAGCTCGGGACTAGCGGGAGCCCAAGGAGGAGAGACCCAGTACTTC. Translation: CASSSGLAGAQGGETQYF.

The rearrangement uses TRBV7-6 and TRBJ2-3; D gene uncertain. From germline, CDR1 is SGHVS and CDR2 FNYEAQ. This CDR3 is built from 14 residues. V lost 1 base and J lost 6, with 11 bases in between. The chain's CDR3 is CASSLGGRGDTQYF. The CDR3 nucleotides are TGTGCCAGCAGCTTAGGAGGTCGTGGGGATACGCAGTATTTT.